A single sample gave rise to the 26 T cell receptor beta chains below, sequenced in a study of T cell responses to AZD1222 COVID-19 vaccine. Clones were sequenced by immunoSEQ multiplex PCR, and TCRdb holds only the in-frame ones, with some missing. The table records over 150,000 clones, about nine tenths of them present only once. The sequenced sample was peripheral blood, obtained on day 0 of AZD1222 vaccination. The receptors come from an adult in good health.

V usage is TRBV5-1 and J usage is TRBJ2-7; D assignment may be TRBD1 or TRBD2 (5 bases each). CDR3 length equals 16 residues. V gave up 0 bases and J gave up 3 bases, with 16 bases separating them. Germline V gene data show CDR1 as SGHRS and CDR2 as YFSETQ. This chain's CDR3 is CASSLGGAGGRYEQYF. The CDR3 DNA reads as TGCGCCAGCAGCTTGGGGGGAGCTGGGGGTCGCTACGAGCAGTACTTC.

V usage is TRBV6-1 and J usage is TRBJ1-1, with unresolved D. CDR1 and CDR2 (germline): MNHNS, SASEGT. The CDR3 has 14 residues. V gave up 2 bases and J gave up 3 bases, with 10 bases separating them. CDR3 coding DNA: TGTGCCAGCAGTGAAACAGAGCTATACACTGAAGCTTTCTTT. Amino acids: CASSETELYTEAFF.

The chain is built from TRBV2 and TRBJ1-2, with 9 nucleotides matching TRBD1. The germline CDR1 and CDR2 sequences are SNHLY and FYNNEI. The CDR3 has 14 residues. V was clipped by 9 bases and J by 4 bases; unmatched bases: 9. The CDR3: CARQGAGFGYGYTF. CDR3 nucleotides: TGTGCCAGACAGGGGGCGGGTTTTGGCTATGGCTACACCTTC. Full variable domain (missing parts from reference TRBV2 and TRBJ1-2): EPEVTQTPSHQVTQMGQEVILRCVPISNHLYFYWYRQILGQKVEFLVSFYNNEISEKSEIFDDQFSVERPDGSNFTLKIRSTKLEDSAMYFCARQGAGFGYGYTFGSGTRLTVV.

The chain links TRBV3-1 (or the pseudogene TRBV3-2) to TRBJ2-7; 10 bases are shared with TRBD2. V was clipped by 0 bases and J by 4 bases; unmatched bases: 6. This CDR3 comprises 16 residues. Germline V lookup: CDR1 LGHDT, CDR2 YNNKEL (reference sequence). DNA for the CDR3: TGTGCCAGCAGCCAAGATAGTAGCGGGAGGTGGTACGAGCAGTACTTC. It is translated as CASSQDSSGRWYEQYF.

The chain recombines TRBV28 with TRBJ1-3; 7 bases line up with TRBD1. V was pared by 5 bases and J by 2 bases, with 6 bases of the junction left unmatched. Looked up from germline, CDR1 is MDHEN and CDR2 is SYDVKM. This CDR3 has 15 amino acids. CDR3 nucleotides: TGTGCCAGCAGTCCTACACAGGGGCCTGGAAACACCATATATTTT. Protein product: CASSPTQGPGNTIYF.

This clone was recorded only once. CDR3 loop: CASSVAEGRETQYF. CDR3 sequence (DNA): TGTGCCAGCAGCGTAGCTGAGGGACGGGAGACCCAGTACTTC. This chain links TRBV9 with TRBJ2-5; tentatively, D is TRBD1 or TRBD2 (5 bases each). Deletions cut 0 bases from V and 5 bases from J, with 11 bases between. CDR3 length equals 14 residues. Germline V lookup: CDR1 SGDLS, CDR2 YYNGEE.

The gene calls are TRBV18 and TRBJ2-7; D unclear. The CDR3 totals 14 residues. The germline CDR1 and CDR2 sequences are KGHSH and LQKENI. V lost 3 bases and J 1 base, leaving 10 bases between the germline ends. In nucleotides, the CDR3 is TGTGCCAGCTCACCTCCAGCCCCTTCCTACGAGCAGTACTTC. This encodes CASSPPAPSYEQYF.

With respect to this clone: The same CDR3 can be traced to other DNA sequences in this sample. The chain's CDR3 is CASSPQGSYEQYF. CDR3 nucleotides: TGTGCCAGCTCACCCCAGGGTTCCTACGAGCAGTACTTC. The chain uses TRBV18 and TRBJ2-7; TRBD1 is a possible D gene (5 bases). The ends were cut back, 3 bases at V and 1 base at J, with 7 bases in the middle. This CDR3 contains 13 residues. The germline CDR1 and CDR2 sequences are KGHSH and LQKENI. The variable domain in full, with the rest retrieved from reference TRBV18 and TRBJ2-7, is NAGVMQNPRHLVRRRGQEARLRCSPMKGHSHVYWYRQLPEEGLKFMVYLQKENIIDESGMPKERFSAEFPKEGPSILRIQQVVRGDSAAYFCASSPQGSYEQYFGPGTRLTVT.

This chain connects TRBV15 to TRBJ1-2, with D possibly being TRBD1 (5 bases). Deletions cut 2 bases from V and 11 bases from J, with 21 bases between. This CDR3 contains 15 residues. Germline CDR1 LNHNV, CDR2 YYDKDF (reference sequence). The CDR3 loop is CATSRPIDSPTGYTF. As DNA, the CDR3 is TGTGCCACCAGCAGACCCATAGACAGCCCGACCGGGTACACCTTC. Filled out from reference TRBV15 and TRBJ1-2, the complete variable domain reads DAMVIQNPRYQVTQFGKPVTLSCSQTLNHNVMYWYQQKSSQAPKLLFHYYDKDFNNEADTPDNFQSRRPNTSFCFLDIRSPGLGDTAMYLCATSRPIDSPTGYTFGSGTRLTVV.

The V and J genes are TRBV6-5 and TRBJ1-4; no clear D gene. Deletions cut 4 bases from V and 5 bases from J, with 14 bases between. The CDR3 has 15 residues. Germline CDR1 is MNHEY and CDR2 is SVGAGI. The CDR3 DNA follows: TGTGCCAGCAGTTCGCATGGACTGATCAATGAAAAACTGTTTTTT. Its translation: CASSSHGLINEKLFF.

The genes are TRBV20-1 and TRBJ2-3; 11 bases match TRBD2. Germline CDR1 reads DFQATT; CDR2 reads SNEGSKA (reference sequence). The CDR3 covers 16 residues. Trimming at V came to 3 bases and at J to 1 base, leaving 6 bases not matched to a gene. In DNA form, the CDR3 reads TGCAGTGCTAGTAGCGGGAGGGCCTATCGCACAGATACGCAGTATTTT. Protein product: CSASSGRAYRTDTQYF.

This clone is a singleton in its sample. V usage is TRBV6-2 or TRBV6-3 and J usage is TRBJ1-5, with TRBD1 as a possible D gene (5 bases). This CDR3 comprises 17 residues. Trimming cost V 0 bases and J 2 bases, with 14 bases left between them. The germline gives CDR1 MNHEY, CDR2 SVGEGT. As DNA, the CDR3 is TGTGCCAGCAGTTACTCGCGGGAAGGGGCCGGCAATCAGCCCCAGCATTTT. Amino acids: CASSYSREGAGNQPQHF.

The chain has TRBV7-9 and TRBJ2-7; 15 bases fit TRBD2. This CDR3 has 18 amino acids. Germline V gives CDR1 SEHNR, CDR2 FQNEAQ (reference sequence). V lost 2 bases and J lost 0; bases outside the gene matches: 5. The CDR3 reads CASSLPGTSGGSSYEQYF. As DNA, the CDR3 is TGTGCCAGCAGCTTACCAGGGACTAGCGGGGGGAGCTCCTACGAGCAGTACTTC.

Concerning this clone itself: Other DNA sequences in the sample encode the same CDR3. The rearrangement uses TRBV11-3 and TRBJ2-1, with 7 bases lining up with TRBD2. Germline lookup yields CDR1 SGHNT and CDR2 YENEEA. Unmatched junction bases numbered 4, after V lost 1 base and J lost 7 bases. There are 14 residues in the CDR3. CDR3 loop: CASSLGPGGNEQFF. The CDR3 nucleotides read TGTGCCAGCAGCTTAGGCCCGGGGGGAAATGAGCAGTTCTTC.

This chain joins TRBV20-1 and TRBJ2-7, with D perhaps matching TRBD2 (6 bases). The V end was cut by 3 bases, the J end by 7 bases, with 22 bases between. The CDR3 is 15 residues long. Germline V gene lookup returns CDR1 DFQATT and CDR2 SNEGSKA (reference sequence). The CDR3: CSASGWDSSEKEQYF. The CDR3 nucleotides are TGCAGTGCTAGTGGTTGGGACTCCTCCGAGAAGGAGCAGTACTTC.

The genes are TRBV15 and TRBJ1-3, with 12 bases fitting TRBD1. The CDR3 has 16 amino acids. The V gene end was trimmed by 5 bases and the J gene end by 3 bases; junction bases not matched to a gene: 5. Germline V gives CDR1 LNHNV, CDR2 YYDKDF (reference sequence). As DNA, the CDR3 is TGTGCCACCAGCGGGGACAGGGGGCTTTTTGGAAACACCATATATTTT. It specifies CATSGDRGLFGNTIYF.

In its sample, this clone was seen a few times. The genes are TRBV19 and TRBJ1-1, with unresolved D. The germline gives CDR1 LNHDA, CDR2 SQIVND (reference sequence). CDR3 size: 14 residues. V was cut by 5 bases and J by 1 base, with 11 bases left in between. The CDR3 DNA reads as TGTGCCAGTAGTTGGGGAGGGTCGAACACTGAAGCTTTCTTT. It is translated as CASSWGGSNTEAFF.

V usage is TRBV2 and J usage is TRBJ2-1, with 16 positions matching TRBD2. V shed 0 bases, J shed 4 bases, and the junction held 0 bases outside the gene matches. This CDR3 region has 17 residues. CDR1 is SNHLY and CDR2 is FYNNEI in the germline V gene. The CDR3 loop is CASSEAGLAGGYNEQFF. Written as DNA, the CDR3 is TGTGCCAGCAGTGAAGCGGGACTAGCGGGAGGGTACAATGAGCAGTTCTTC.

The rearrangement uses TRBV6-5 and TRBJ1-2; the D is unclear. V lost 9 bases and J 3 bases, leaving 14 bases between the germline ends. Germline CDR1 is MNHEY and CDR2 is SVGAGI. This CDR3 spans 13 amino acids. CDR3 sequence: CASRVAVDYGYTF. DNA for the CDR3: TGTGCCAGTCGAGTGGCAGTCGACTATGGCTACACCTTC.

This clone has a handful of counts. CDR3 nucleotide sequence: TGTGCCAGTAGTATAGCGGCGTATAGCAATCAGCCCCAGCATTTT. Its protein product is CASSIAAYSNQPQHF. The rearrangement joins TRBV19 to TRBJ1-5; D is ambiguous. Between the trimmed V and J ends, which lost 1 base and 0 bases, there was a span of 7 bases. CDR3 size: 15 residues. CDR1 is LNHDA, CDR2 SQIVND, per germline (reference sequence).

J is TRBJ1-6 and V is TRBV5-6; perhaps TRBD1 as D (6 bases). CDR1 and CDR2 (germline): SGHDT, YYEEEE. Trimming removed 1 base at V and 9 bases at J, with 11 bases between. The length of the CDR3 is 14 residues. The CDR3: CASSLRTGTSPLHF. The CDR3 nucleotides read TGTGCCAGCAGCTTGCGAACAGGGACTTCACCCCTCCACTTT. The whole variable domain, remainder taken from reference TRBV5-6 and TRBJ1-6, is DAGVTQSPTHLIKTRGQQVTLRCSPKSGHDTVSWYQQALGQGPQFIFQYYEEEERQRGNFPDRFSGHQFPNYSSELNVNALLLGDSALYLCASSLRTGTSPLHFGNGTRLTVT.

The rearrangement joins TRBV3-1 (or the pseudogene TRBV3-2) to TRBJ2-7, with D unclear. This CDR3 is 12 amino acids long. The V and J ends lost 1 base and 7 bases respectively, with 8 bases between them. The V gene's germline CDR1 is LGHDT and CDR2 YNNKEL (reference sequence). As DNA, the CDR3 is TGTGCCAGCAGCCAAGGGCGATCGGAGCAGTACTTC. This translates into CASSQGRSEQYF.

The chain joins TRBV28 to TRBJ2-3, with D tentatively TRBD2 (5 bases). Trimming took off 7 bases at V and 9 bases at J, with 17 bases between the two ends. CDR1 and CDR2 (germline): MDHEN, SYDVKM. This CDR3 spans 13 amino acids. DNA for the CDR3: TGTGCCAGCACCCCCGGGGTTTTGGTGACGCAGTATTTT. The encoded protein is CASTPGVLVTQYF.

The chain couples TRBV12-3 or TRBV12-4 to TRBJ1-5; possibly TRBD1 for D (5 bases). This CDR3 region has 13 residues. Trimming pared 3 bases from V and 4 bases from J, leaving 7 bases between. CDR3 nucleotides: TGTGCCAGCAGTTTTGGGGGGAATCAGCCCCAGCATTTT. Its protein is CASSFGGNQPQHF.

The chain couples TRBV19 to TRBJ1-1; D is unresolved. V lost 0 bases, J lost 3 bases, and 11 bases lay in between. There are 15 residues in the CDR3. Germline values: CDR1 LNHDA, CDR2 SQIVND (reference sequence). The CDR3 reads CASSIDLEVDTEAFF. The CDR3 DNA reads TGTGCCAGTAGTATAGATCTCGAGGTTGACACTGAAGCTTTCTTT.

This clone was seen just once. The chain employs TRBV5-1 and TRBJ1-1; no clear D. In germline, CDR1 is SGHRS, CDR2 YFSETQ. The CDR3 extends over 15 amino acids. The V end was cut by 4 bases, the J end by 0 bases, with 13 bases between. CDR3 sequence reads: CASSQTASMNTEAFF. The CDR3 DNA sequence: TGCGCCAGCAGCCAGACCGCCTCCATGAACACTGAAGCTTTCTTT.